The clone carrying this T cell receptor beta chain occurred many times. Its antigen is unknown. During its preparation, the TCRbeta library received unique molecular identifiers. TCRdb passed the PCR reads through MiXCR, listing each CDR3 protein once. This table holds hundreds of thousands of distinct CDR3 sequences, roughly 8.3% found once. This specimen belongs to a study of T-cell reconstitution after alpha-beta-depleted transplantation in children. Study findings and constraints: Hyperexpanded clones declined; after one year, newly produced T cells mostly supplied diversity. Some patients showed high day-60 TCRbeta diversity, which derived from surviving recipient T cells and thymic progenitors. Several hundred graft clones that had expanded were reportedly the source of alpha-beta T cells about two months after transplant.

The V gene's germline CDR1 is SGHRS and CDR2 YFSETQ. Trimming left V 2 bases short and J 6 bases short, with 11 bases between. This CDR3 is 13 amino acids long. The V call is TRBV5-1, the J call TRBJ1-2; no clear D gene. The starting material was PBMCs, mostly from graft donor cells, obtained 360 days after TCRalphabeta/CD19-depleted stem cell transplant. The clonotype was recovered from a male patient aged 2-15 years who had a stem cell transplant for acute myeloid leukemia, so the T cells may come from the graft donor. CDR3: CASSLRTGDGYTF. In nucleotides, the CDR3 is TGCGCCAGCAGCTTAAGGACGGGAGATGGCTACACCTTC. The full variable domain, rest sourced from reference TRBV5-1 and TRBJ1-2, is KAGVTQTPRYLIKTRGQQVTLSCSPISGHRSVSWYQQTPGQGLQFLFEYFSETQRNKGNFPGRFSGRQFSNSRSEMNVSTLELGDSALYLCASSLRTGDGYTFGSGTRLTVV.